This TCR beta chain was captured in a study of T cells in Graves' hyperthyroidism and ophthalmopathy. Study-level results: Blood also carried most thyroid clonotypes expanded above 0.001. Ophthalmopathy onset followed model prediction by a median roughly 6 months. Ophthalmopathy and stable hyperthyroidism were separated by a 13 V-J model.

CDR3 length: 15 residues. V was trimmed by 6 bases and J by 7 bases, leaving 21 bases between them. Amplification yielded TCR beta CDR3 regions, with RNA transcripts as the source. Primed by the HTBI set, a first-round RT-PCR was run on the TCR CDR3. TCRdb re-derived calls from the multiplex PCR reads in MiXCR, one entry per CDR3 protein. Of almost 600,000 distinct CDR3 sequences listed, approximately 15% are singletons. Uncontrolled infection, other autoimmune disease, pregnancy or lactation disqualified patients from enrolment. The table lists this clonotype with many counts. Its antigen is unidentified.

Source material: blood. The source is a woman under 40 with Graves' hyperthyroidism that later progressed to Graves' ophthalmopathy. The chain joins TRBV12-3 or TRBV12-4 to TRBJ1-2; D perhaps matches TRBD1 (5 bases). In nucleotides, the CDR3 is TGTGCCAGCAGCGTACTCGTCGGGGGGATAGGTGGCTACACCTTC. Amino acids: CASSVLVGGIGGYTF.